This note documents a single T cell receptor (beta chain) sequence. No cognate antigen has been identified for it. Per-nucleotide qualities are absent, and no much larger clonotype sits a single base away. The germline ends are 12 bases apart after V is trimmed by 7 bases and J by 2 bases. Spanning cysteine to phenylalanine, the CDR3 consists of 13 amino acids. Only the CDR3 part of the read is kept: 39 bases, read in frame from the first base. The germline V gene (reference sequence) specifies PRHDT as CDR1 and FYEKMQ as CDR2. The data derive from a study of OX40 agonist ivuxolimab in advanced cancers. In the study overall: The costimulatory receptor OX40 (CD134) was targeted by ivuxolimab, a fully human IgG2 agonistic monoclonal antibody. Intravenous ivuxolimab was administered to patients every 2 weeks at six dose levels: 0.01, 0.1, 0.3, 1.5, 3 and 10 mg/kg. Of the roughly 51 patients in dose escalation, around 20 had hepatocellular carcinoma, some 15 had melanoma, 9 had renal cell carcinoma and 9 had head and neck cancer. In the dose-escalation cohort, around four fifths of patients were male, and the mean age was 60 years with a range of roughly 20 to 85. Patients were allowed to have had prior anti-PD-1, anti-PD-L1 or anti-CTLA-4 therapy, and 40% to 45% of the dose-escalation patients had previously received checkpoint inhibitors. Partial responses occurred in three dose-escalation patients, of whom one had hepatocellular carcinoma and two had cutaneous melanoma. Peripheral TCRbeta sequencing aimed to test whether ivuxolimab altered TCR sequence diversity and caused clonal T-cell expansion. The paper covers the monotherapy dose-escalation part of the phase I ivuxolimab trial, which included N = 52 patients. Study-wide findings and limitations: Low levels of normalized T-cell clonal expansion were also seen in some patients who did not respond. In the 0.1-3.0 mg/kg groups, partial responders were among the patients with the lowest normalized peripheral clonal expansion, particularly in CD8+ T cells. Antigen specificity was not determined for the clonally expanded peripheral T cells. After ivuxolimab, more expanded clones were found on average in CD8+ T cells than in CD4+ T cells. Clonal expansion of both CD4+ and CD8+ blood T cells was observed from baseline to week 6 at doses 0.1 to 3.0 mg/kg.

Patients with autoimmune disease history or receiving systemic immunosuppression were excluded from the trial. Peripheral blood for TCR sequencing was drawn from every dose cohort at baseline, at cycle 4 day 1 and at cycle 7 day 1. The samples were taken from a phase I, first-in-human, multicenter, open-label dose-escalation trial of ivuxolimab. The trial enrolled adults with locally advanced or metastatic head and neck squamous cell, hepatocellular, melanoma or renal cell carcinoma. CD4+ and CD8+ T cells were sorted separately from peripheral blood before TCR sequencing. To sequence the TCRbeta CDR3 region, genomic DNA was isolated from the sorted cells. TCRbeta CDR3 regions were sequenced using the immunoSEQ Assay. Imported from immuneACCESS, the table was reduced by TCRdb to in-frame sequences with V and J called. These copies leave out some clones; in studies compared against another copy, an unresolved V gene accounts for under half, and the cause of the remainder is not known. In this sample the table shows 25,000 to 35,000 clones, about four fifths of which occur a single time. The biggest ten clones account for around 20% of the sample.

The sequence joins TRBV13 to TRBJ2-7; no D gene is confidently identified. The source material was CD4+ or CD8+ T cells sorted from blood, sampled in a trial of the OX40 agonist ivuxolimab. The receptor's source is an adult with an advanced solid tumor such as melanoma, head and neck, liver or kidney cancer. The CDR3 protein is CASTPAGTYEQYF. The sequenced DNA: TGTGCCAGCACTCCGGCAGGAACCTACGAGCAGTACTTC.